One TCR beta chain is described in this entry. Its antigen remains unidentified. The assay was immunoSEQ multiplex PCR, and TCRdb's table has in-frame clones only and misses some. The sample contains hundreds of thousands of clones, 60% to 75% of which appear only once. This CDR3 is built from 17 residues. Trimming removed 0 bases from V and 3 bases from J; junction bases left unmatched: 8. Per germline, CDR1 KGHSH and CDR2 LQKENI. This sample was taken from a study of shared clonotypes between healthy human individuals. Study information: Every donor yielded three CD4 naive, three CD4 memory, two CD8 naive and one CD8 memory plate.

Broader study findings: Clonotypes shared by all four sorted-subset donors had higher generation probabilities than non-shared clonotypes.

This sequence was found in a woman younger than 45 in good health. The chain couples TRBV18 to TRBJ2-1; TRBD2 aligns across 7 bases. Source material: memory CD4+ T cells sorted from blood. Subset defined: CD45RA-negative fraction. CDR3 region: CASSPPPGTTHYNEQFF. DNA for the CDR3: TGTGCCAGCTCACCACCCCCCGGGACTACCCACTACAATGAGCAGTTCTTC.